This T cell receptor beta chain was identified during a study of identifying expanded T cells in peripheral blood. Study observations and caveats: Differentially abundant clones: around 1.2 between replicates, approximately 15 at about 13 days, less than 20 at four. Across healthy donors, higher total template counts meant significantly greater roughly 2-week count variance.

Clones were sequenced by immunoSEQ multiplex PCR, and TCRdb holds only the in-frame ones, with some missing. Of over 85,000 clones in the sample, around 88% are singletons; the top ten hold 13% to 15%. Healthy donors had no documented immune events, such as infections, while sampled. V was trimmed by 1 base and J by 0 bases, leaving 15 bases between them. Germline CDR1 SGHNT, CDR2 YENEEA. The CDR3 is 17 residues long. In the case of this clone: Its cognate antigen is unknown.

Sequenced sample: blood. The sequence came from a person between 18 and 69 years old in good health. This chain joins TRBV11-3 and TRBJ2-5; perhaps TRBD1 as D (5 bases). The CDR3 loop reads CASSLGSSTGYQETQYF. The CDR3 DNA reads TGTGCCAGCAGCTTAGGGTCTTCAACAGGTTACCAAGAGACCCAGTACTTC.